Presented here are 18 T cell receptor beta chains from one specimen sequenced in a study of PD-1 blockade in classical Hodgkin lymphoma (dated by TCRdb to 2018 to 2021). The time point tag for this specimen amounts to: cycle 1 day 1 (C1D1), immediately before nivolumab initiation. Every trial patient had relapsed after autologous stem cell transplantation, and cohorts A, B and C differed in prior brentuximab vedotin exposure. Library generation was performed with the immunoSEQ multiplex PCR assay. The table was pulled from immuneACCESS by TCRdb, which kept in-frame rearrangements only. Such tables lose some clones; where checked, under half of the loss comes from unresolved V genes, and the rest has no known cause. This sample is represented by 45,000 or so clones; about three quarters of them were singletons. Of the sample, 8% to 13% falls within the top ten clones. The starting material was peripheral blood mononuclear cells (PBMCs), obtained at baseline. The receptors here all came from a human donor with classical Hodgkin lymphoma.

CDR3 sequence: CASRPGGVHNEQFF. The DNA of the CDR3 is TGTGCCAGCAGACCCGGGGGCGTCCACAATGAGCAGTTCTTC. The chain has TRBV27 and TRBJ2-1; the D call may be TRBD1 or TRBD2 (6 bases each). Germline-derived CDR1 and CDR2 are MNHEY and SMNVEV (reference sequence). Deletions cut 6 bases from V and 5 bases from J, with 14 bases between. CDR3 size: 14 residues.

The chain joins TRBV9 to TRBJ2-3, with D maybe TRBD1 (5 bases). Germline V gene lookup returns CDR1 SGDLS and CDR2 YYNGEE. The CDR3 consists of 15 residues. V lost 0 bases, J lost 5 bases, and 13 bases lay in between. CDR3 sequence reads: CASSVDGQDIDTQYF. The CDR3 DNA is TGTGCCAGCAGCGTAGATGGGCAGGACATAGATACGCAGTATTTT. The full variable domain, with the rest looked up from reference TRBV9 and TRBJ2-3, is DSGVTQTPKHLITATGQRVTLRCSPRSGDLSVYWYQQSLDQGLQFLIQYYNGEERAKGNILERFSAQQFPDLHSELNLSSLELGDSALYFCASSVDGQDIDTQYFGPGTRLTVL.

By its share, this clone is medium-sized. The chain carries TRBV5-1 and TRBJ2-7; tentatively, D is TRBD1 or TRBD2 (5 bases each). Germline CDR1 and CDR2: SGHRS and YFSETQ. The CDR3 is 14 residues long. V was clipped by 0 bases and J by 0 bases, with 7 bases between them. CDR3 bases: TGCGCCAGCAGCTTGGGAGGGACCTCCTACGAGCAGTACTTC. This sequence encodes CASSLGGTSYEQYF.

This clone turned up a few times. Other DNA sequences in this specimen translate into the identical CDR3. The chain recombines TRBV5-4 with TRBJ2-4; D is possibly TRBD1 (5 bases). Trimming removed 0 bases from V and 2 bases from J, with 6 bases in between. The CDR3 is made up of 14 amino acids. Germline V gene sequence: CDR1 SGHNT, CDR2 YYREEE (reference sequence). CDR3 amino acids: CASSLEGTKNIQYF. The CDR3 coding sequence is TGTGCCAGCAGCTTGGAGGGGACCAAAAACATTCAGTACTTC.

This rearrangement joins TRBV30 to TRBJ2-3, with TRBD2 identical over 7 bases. From germline, CDR1 is GTSNPN and CDR2 SVGIG (reference sequence). The CDR3 totals 14 residues. V lost 2 bases to trimming and J lost 1 base; unmatched junction nucleotides: 3. The CDR3 DNA reads as TGTGCCTGGAGTTGGGGGGGACGCACAGATACGCAGTATTTT. It encodes CAWSWGGRTDTQYF.

This clone has more than one count but fewer than ten. The V and J genes are TRBV9 and TRBJ1-2; possible D gene TRBD1, 5 bases. Germline loops: CDR1 SGDLS, CDR2 YYNGEE. The V and J ends lost 2 bases and 7 bases respectively, with 12 bases between them. The CDR3 loop spans 13 amino acids. The CDR3 region has the DNA TGTGCCAGCAGCGTGGAGGGGTTTGGTGGCTACACCTTC. Translated: CASSVEGFGGYTF.

V gene TRBV7-2 combines with J gene TRBJ2-3; TRBD1 aligns across 7 bases. V was pared by 4 bases and J by 1 base, with 2 bases of the junction left unmatched. Germline-derived CDR1 and CDR2 are SGHTA and FQGNSA. The CDR3 is 14 amino acids. This chain's CDR3 is CASSSQGGTDTQYF. In DNA, the CDR3 is TGTGCCAGCAGCTCCCAGGGGGGCACAGATACGCAGTATTTT.

This clone came up many times. J is TRBJ1-1 and V is TRBV30; TRBD1 matches at 8 bases. CDR1 and CDR2 (germline): GTSNPN, SVGIG (reference sequence). J gave up 7 bases and V 7 bases, and 14 bases lay outside the gene matches. The CDR3 is 14 residues long. CDR3 in DNA: TGTGCCTTCTCATCGGGCAGGGGGCTTAATGAAGCTTTCTTT. Its protein is CAFSSGRGLNEAFF.

The rearrangement uses TRBV6-5 and TRBJ1-1; D is uncertain. The CDR3 is made up of 13 amino acids. Germline CDR1 and CDR2: MNHEY and SVGAGI. Trimming removed 2 bases from V and 0 bases from J, with 4 bases in between. For the CDR3, the DNA is TGTGCCAGCAGTTACCTGATGAACACTGAAGCTTTCTTT. It specifies CASSYLMNTEAFF.

With respect to this clone: The same CDR3 also results from other DNA sequences found in this sample. J is TRBJ1-2 and V is TRBV28; weak D call: TRBD1 (6 bases). Deletions cut 5 bases from V and 3 bases from J, with 7 bases between. CDR1 and CDR2 from the germline V gene are MDHEN and SYDVKM. The CDR3 runs 12 residues. CDR3 region: CASSPGDYGYTF. The DNA of the CDR3 is TGTGCCAGCAGTCCAGGGGACTATGGCTACACCTTC.

The V gene is TRBV5-1, the J gene TRBJ2-7; D uncertain. The ends were cut back, 2 bases at V and 0 bases at J, with 9 bases in the middle. CDR3 length: 14 amino acids. Per germline, CDR1 SGHRS and CDR2 YFSETQ. The CDR3 nucleotides are TGCGCCAGCAGCTTCCAATCAGACTCCTACGAGCAGTACTTC. Translated: CASSFQSDSYEQYF.

The chain carries TRBV5-6 and TRBJ2-7, with TRBD1 matching over 11 bases. In germline, CDR1 is SGHDT, CDR2 YYEEEE. V dropped 4 bases and J dropped 7; count of bases not matched to a gene: 13. The CDR3 runs 16 residues. CDR3 in amino acids: CASSHLEGQGAQEQYF. CDR3 DNA: TGTGCCAGCAGCCACTTGGAAGGACAGGGGGCTCAGGAGCAGTACTTC.

In this sample, this clone is medium-sized. CDR3 in DNA: TGCGCCAGCAGTGAGGTCACAGGGGAGCAGCCCCAGCATTTT. It codes for CASSEVTGEQPQHF. V usage is TRBV10-2 and J usage is TRBJ1-5; 7 bases line up with TRBD1. Germline lookup yields CDR1 WSHSY and CDR2 SAAADI. The CDR3 extends over 14 amino acids. Trimming at V came to 2 bases and at J to 7 bases, leaving 5 bases not matched to a gene.

The chain joins TRBV6-5 to TRBJ2-7; 8 positions agree with TRBD1. Germline lookup yields CDR1 MNHEY and CDR2 SVGAGI. V lost 5 bases and J lost 2; bases outside the gene matches: 5. The CDR3 length is 14 residues. The CDR3 here is CASSRTGGTYEQYF. DNA for the CDR3: TGTGCCAGCAGTCGTACAGGGGGGACCTACGAGCAGTACTTC.

The V gene is TRBV27, the J gene TRBJ1-1; D is unresolved. CDR1 and CDR2 from the germline V gene are MNHEY and SMNVEV (reference sequence). Deletions cut 2 bases from V and 1 base from J, with 5 bases between. CDR3 size: 13 residues. The CDR3 loop reads CASSLGPNTEAFF. In nucleotides, the CDR3 is TGTGCCAGCAGTTTAGGCCCGAACACTGAAGCTTTCTTT.

The chain uses TRBV5-1 and TRBJ2-1; a possible D gene is TRBD1 (5 bases). The germline V gene encodes CDR1 SGHRS and CDR2 YFSETQ. The CDR3 totals 13 residues. The ends were cut back, 2 bases at V and 6 bases at J, with 9 bases in the middle. CDR3 amino acids: CASSFKGFNEQFF. Here the CDR3 DNA reads TGCGCCAGCAGCTTTAAGGGGTTCAATGAGCAGTTCTTC.

The rearrangement links TRBV5-6 to TRBJ2-2; D gene uncertain. The length of the CDR3 is 13 residues. CDR1 SGHDT and CDR2 YYEEEE come from the germline V gene. The V gene lost 1 base and the J gene lost 2 bases, with 3 bases spanning the gap. The CDR3 spells CASSLPNTGELFF. The DNA of the CDR3 is TGTGCCAGCAGCTTGCCAAACACCGGGGAGCTGTTTTTT.

This clone showed up just a few times. The CDR3 sequence: CASSEGDRGGNTIYF. CDR3 sequence (DNA): TGTGCCAGCAGTGAAGGGGACAGGGGTGGAAACACCATATATTTT. The chain is built from TRBV25-1 and TRBJ1-3, with 10 bases that match TRBD1. CDR3 size: 15 residues. The trim removed 2 bases at V and 3 bases at J, leaving 1 base unmatched. Germline V lookup: CDR1 MGHDK, CDR2 SYGVNS.